This T cell receptor beta chain is drawn from a study of T cell changes during pregnancy in multiple sclerosis. The CDR3 has 11 amino acids. Germline CDR1 is KGHSH and CDR2 is LQKENI. V was cut by 6 bases and J by 7 bases, with 9 bases left in between. Repertoires were generated with immunoSEQ multiplex PCR, while TCRdb's copy carries only in-frame clones and drops some. This sample has tens of thousands of clones, with roughly nine tenths found just once. The chain employs TRBV18 and TRBJ1-2; D is unresolved. The clonotype comes from a female donor in good health, enrolled as a control in a pregnancy study. Sequenced material: peripheral blood, taken in the second trimester of pregnancy. This CDR3 is CASSPSVGYTF. The DNA for the CDR3 is TGTGCCAGCTCTCCCTCGGTTGGCTACACCTTC. Based on the CDR3 plus reference TRBV18 and TRBJ1-2, the full variable domain is NAGVMQNPRHLVRRRGQEARLRCSPMKGHSHVYWYRQLPEEGLKFMVYLQKENIIDESGMPKERFSAEFPKEGPSILRIQQVVRGDSAAYFCASSPSVGYTFGSGTRLTVV.